This TCR beta chain comes out of a study of blood T cell repertoires in COVID-19. Overall study: COVID-19 samples collected from the United States, Italy and Spain covered acute and convalescent phases. PBMCs, B-cell-depleted T cells, or T cells were the source of the cDNA or gDNA that made up the material.

The trim removed 4 bases at V and 7 bases at J, leaving 7 bases unmatched. The CDR3 extends over 14 amino acids. CDR1 SGHNT and CDR2 YYREEE come from the germline V gene (reference sequence). Study processing details: Amplifying reference gene primers gave estimates of nucleated cell counts. Data came from immunoSEQ multiplex PCR; TCRdb stores just in-frame clones and leaves some out. The DNA was the basis for D and trimming; V, J and clone size are from that table. The table has around 100,000 clones, just under 90% seen once; the top ten hold 15% to 19%. The clonotype comes from a human donor in a cohort sampled during active COVID-19. The chain carries TRBV5-4 and TRBJ2-2; TRBD1 matches at 7 bases. What was sequenced was peripheral blood. The CDR3 spells CASSRTGVGGELFF. Here the CDR3 DNA reads TGTGCCAGCAGCAGAACAGGGGTTGGCGGGGAGCTGTTTTTT.